This T cell receptor beta chain was obtained from a study of CD8 T cells in ankylosing spondylitis. Study-wide points: Past studies reported some motif variants in reactive arthritis synovial fluid and blood. According to the report, clones linked to the disease were significantly enriched in matched synovial fluid samples taken from ankylosing spondylitis patients. With a CD8+ phenotype, disease-linked clones were relatively rare in peripheral blood. In ankylosing spondylitis blood, a motif of about eight highly homologous TCR beta variants appeared characteristic.

TCRdb processed the 5' RACE reads anew with MiXCR; each CDR3 protein has one entry. This table has hundreds of thousands of distinct CDR3 sequences, under 25% appearing once. J lost 8 bases, V lost 0 bases, and 7 bases had no gene match. There are 15 residues in the CDR3. Germline V CDR1 and CDR2: MNHEY, SVGAGI. As to this clonotype: Its matching antigen is unknown.

Material for sequencing was blood, either unsorted or a sorted T cell fraction (not recorded which). The V and J genes are TRBV6-5 and TRBJ1-2; 9 bases align to TRBD1. The TCR comes from a female donor with ankylosing spondylitis or in good health (not recorded which). CDR3 amino acids: CASSYSGQGGQGYTF. The CDR3 DNA sequence: TGTGCCAGCAGTTACTCGGGACAGGGCGGTCAGGGCTACACCTTC.